These 2 T cell receptor beta chains were all obtained from the same sample, sequenced in a study of T cell repertoires in cytomegalovirus infection (dated by TCRdb to between 2017 and 2020). The sequencing machine was an Illumina HiSeq 1500. The raw public data were reprocessed by TCRdb itself: fastp quality trimming at Q25, MiXCR clonotype calling, in-frame beta chains only. Every CDR3 protein is listed once, alongside the most common genes and DNA of its rows. The table for this sample lists about 530,000 distinct CDR3 sequences; more than 25% of them were counted only once. The ten largest clones add up to roughly an eighth of the sample. The sample consisted of PBMCs. The source of these receptors is a human donor in good health (CMV status not recorded). Some clones in this sample may be carry-over from other donors' samples.

At least ten counts were recorded for this clonotype. The chain is built from TRBV7-6 and TRBJ2-3; perhaps TRBD2 as D (6 bases). The germline V gene encodes CDR1 SGHVS and CDR2 FNYEAQ. The CDR3 consists of 15 residues. V dropped 5 bases and J dropped 0 bases, with 12 bases sitting between them. The CDR3 spells CASSTLATSTDTQYF. The CDR3 DNA is TGTGCCAGCAGCACGCTAGCGACTAGCACAGATACGCAGTATTTT.

The chain couples TRBV28 to TRBJ2-7; D may be TRBD1 (6 bases). CDR1 and CDR2 (germline): MDHEN, SYDVKM. Trimming removed 3 bases from V and 3 bases from J, with 12 bases in between. CDR3 length equals 14 residues. CDR3 in amino acids: CASSLWDTSYEQYF. CDR3 DNA sequence: TGTGCCAGCAGTTTGTGGGACACTAGCTACGAGCAGTACTTC.